This T cell receptor beta chain was found in a study of CD8+ T cells in alopecia areata. Study details: For the treated group, dosing was oral tofacitinib at 5 to 10 mg twice daily. Whole-study results and caveats: Just one nonresponder means the tie between baseline CD8+ expansion and response stays uncertain. Expanded CD8+ clones among the top 100, as well as scalp clonality, were significantly decreased by tofacitinib.

cDNA reverse transcribed from extracted RNA served as the sequencing template. Some clones are missing from TCRdb's copy, which holds only in-frame ones; the method was immunoSEQ multiplex PCR. The top ten clones hold 0.46% of a sample with more than 100,000 clones, around 56% of them seen once. Documented treatment: oral pan-JAK inhibitor, 5-10 mg twice daily. Alopecia areata patients provided lesional scalp punch biopsies and peripheral blood. Details on this clone: Its antigen is not identified.

Sample: CD4+ T cells sorted from blood, taken at week 4, from a patient treated with tofacitinib. This receptor was obtained from a human donor with alopecia areata.

The CDR3 region has the DNA TGTGCCAGCAGCCCATTCCATGGGAACTATGGCTACACCTTC. Amino acid sequence: CASSPFHGNYGYTF. The chain employs TRBV7-9 and TRBJ1-2; D unresolved. V was shortened by 5 bases and J by 2 bases, with 12 bases between the two germline ends. Germline loops: CDR1 SEHNR, CDR2 FQNEAQ (reference sequence). The CDR3 spans 14 residues. The variable domain in full, completed from reference TRBV7-9 and TRBJ1-2, reads DTGVSQNPRHKITKRGQNVTFRCDPISEHNRLYWYRQTLGQGPEFLTYFQNEAQLEKSRLLSDRFSAERPKGSFSTLEIQRTEQGDSAMYLCASSPFHGNYGYTFGSGTRLTVV.